This T cell receptor beta chain appears in the sequencing data of a study of T cells in women clearing cervical HPV infection. Across the study: No precancer developed; the control's incident HPV16 infection cleared within 12 months. Case blood was drawn a median approximately 150 days after lesion detection.

Worth noting for this clone: Its target is not known. The CDR3 end lies 3 residues beyond the end of the read and is filled in from the germline J gene.

The V end was cut by 4 bases, the J end by 1 base, with 5 bases between. CDR1 is SGHRS and CDR2 is YFSETQ in the germline V gene. The CDR3 spans 12 residues. Data came from immunoSEQ multiplex PCR; TCRdb stores just in-frame clones and leaves some out. The sample's table shows roughly 31,000 clones. Findings and limits, study-wide: TRBV6-7 relative abundance averaged approximately 0.1% in cases and approximately 0.15% in controls. Associations may precede or follow infection; HPV-specific or memory T cells were not isolated.

Sequencing input: blood buffy coat. The V call is TRBV5-1, the J call TRBJ2-5, with D hard to call. This receptor was obtained from a woman aged 18-70 years with a cervical HPV16 infection that either progressed to CIN3+ or cleared (not recorded which). Partial CDR3 DNA: TGCGCCAGCAGCCCGTTCCAAGAGACC. It encodes CASSPFQET. The CDR3 in its entirety is CASSPFQETQYF.